This T cell receptor (beta chain) emerged from a study of shared clonotypes between healthy human individuals. Study-level background: Three CD4 naive, three CD4 memory, two CD8 naive and one CD8 memory plate were used per donor.

Terminally differentiated effector memory CD45RA+ cells were left out of the naive CD8 fraction, which was CD45RO-negative and positively selected for CCR7. The germline V gene encodes CDR1 SGHAT and CDR2 FQNNGV. Trimming shortened V by 0 bases and J by 2 bases, and 11 bases separated the two germline ends. This CDR3 spans 15 amino acids. Measured with immunoSEQ multiplex PCR; TCRdb has only the in-frame clones, and not every one. The repertoire holds about 2 million clones, with over 85% as singletons. The V and J genes are TRBV11-2 and TRBJ2-7, with D perhaps given as TRBD1 or TRBD2 (6 bases each). Sequenced sample: naive CD8+ T cells sorted from blood. The origin of this receptor is a man in his late teens or twenties in good health. The CDR3 sequence: CASSLDSEGAYEQYF. As DNA, the CDR3 is TGTGCCAGCAGCTTAGATTCGGAGGGGGCCTACGAGCAGTACTTC.